The rows below give T cell receptor beta chains drawn from one sample of a study of T cells in Graves' hyperthyroidism and ophthalmopathy. Each CDR3 protein is one row after TCRdb ran MiXCR on the multiplex PCR reads. The sample has some 510,000 distinct CDR3 sequences, roughly 20% seen once; the top ten hold roughly 29%. Sequenced: blood. The receptors come from a man aged 18 to 29 with Graves' hyperthyroidism. CDR3s include the opening cysteine and the closing phenylalanine or tryptophan. A D gene is named only where the DNA matches it firmly. Size is omitted from some rows. Given values are once, few, many or a class for expanded clones.

V: TRBV7-2; size: many; D: TRBD2; J: TRBJ2-2; DNA: TGTGCCAGCAGATCCGGGACTAGAAGGCCCGGGGAGCTGTTTTTT; CDR3: CASRSGTRRPGELFF
V: TRBV5-1; size: many; D: -; J: TRBJ2-7; DNA: TGCGCCAGCAGCTGGGTCAAGGGGTACGAGCAGTACTTC; CDR3: CASSWVKGYEQYF
V: TRBV27; size: -; D: -; J: TRBJ1-5; DNA: TGTGCCAGCAAGGGACGGATCAATCAGCCCCAGCATTTT; CDR3: CASKGRINQPQHF
V: TRBV27; size: many; D: -; J: TRBJ1-5; DNA: TGTGCCAGCACCGTACGGCGGGGGCCAGATGGCGATCAGCCCCAGCATTTT; CDR3: CASTVRRGPDGDQPQHF
V: TRBV12-3/TRBV12-4; size: -; D: -; J: TRBJ1-3; DNA: TGTGCCAGCAATAGCCGGGACACCGACTTGGTCACCATATATTTT; CDR3: CASNSRDTDLVTIYF
V: TRBV10-3; size: many; D: -; J: TRBJ2-3; DNA: TGTGCCATCAGGACCGTGTCCACAGATACGCAGTATTTT; CDR3: CAIRTVSTDTQYF
V: TRBV20-1; size: -; D: TRBD1; J: TRBJ2-5; DNA: TGCAGTGCAAAGACAGGGGTCCATGTGACCCAGTACTTC; CDR3: CSAKTGVHVTQYF
V: TRBV12-3/TRBV12-4; size: many; D: -; J: TRBJ2-7; DNA: TGTGCCAGCAGTTTAGGCAGTTTATACTACGAGCAGTACTTC; CDR3: CASSLGSLYYEQYF
V: TRBV19; size: many; D: -; J: TRBJ1-2; DNA: TGTGCCACCACCCTCGACCCTAACGGCTATGGCTACACCTTC; CDR3: CATTLDPNGYGYTF
V: TRBV30; size: -; D: -; J: TRBJ1-1; DNA: TGTGCCGGAACCCAGGGCGTGAACACTGAAGCTTTCTTT; CDR3: CAGTQGVNTEAFF
V: TRBV30; size: -; D: -; J: TRBJ1-2; DNA: TGTGCCTGGACCTCCGGAAGGGGGGCCAATGGCTACACCTTC; CDR3: CAWTSGRGANGYTF
V: TRBV29-1; size: few; D: TRBD2; J: TRBJ2-2; DNA: TGCAGCGCTGCTAGCGGGGGTTTTACCGGGGAGCTGTTTTTT; CDR3: CSAASGGFTGELFF
V: TRBV7-8; size: many; D: TRBD1; J: TRBJ2-7; DNA: TGTGCCAGCAGCTTCCCGTCGGGACAGGGGACCTACGAGCAGTACTTC; CDR3: CASSFPSGQGTYEQYF
V: TRBV28; size: many; D: -; J: TRBJ1-1; DNA: TGTGCCAGCAGTGGGAGGAAGGGATCGTTGGACACTGAAGCTTTCTTT; CDR3: CASSGRKGSLDTEAFF
V: TRBV20-1; size: many; D: -; J: TRBJ1-5; DNA: TGCAGTGCTAGAGGGGTTGGGGGGCGGTATAGCAATCAGCCCCAGCATTTT; CDR3: CSARGVGGRYSNQPQHF